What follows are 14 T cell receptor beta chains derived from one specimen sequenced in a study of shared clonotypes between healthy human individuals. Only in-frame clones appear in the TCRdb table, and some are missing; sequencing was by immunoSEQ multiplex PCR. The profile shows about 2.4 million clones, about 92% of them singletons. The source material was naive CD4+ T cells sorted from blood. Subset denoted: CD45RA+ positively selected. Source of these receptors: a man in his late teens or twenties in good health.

CDR3 protein: CATSRDRGYEAFF. DNA of the CDR3: TGTGCCACCAGCAGGGACAGGGGTTATGAAGCTTTCTTT. The chain has TRBV15 and TRBJ1-1; 9 nucleotides align to TRBD1. Germline V CDR1 and CDR2: LNHNV, YYDKDF (reference sequence). The CDR3 has 13 residues. V was clipped by 3 bases and J by 7 bases; unmatched bases: 3.

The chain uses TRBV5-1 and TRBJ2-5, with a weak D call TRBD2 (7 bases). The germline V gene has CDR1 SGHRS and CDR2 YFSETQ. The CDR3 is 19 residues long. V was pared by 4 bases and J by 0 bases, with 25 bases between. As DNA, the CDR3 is TGCGCCAGCAGCCCTAGGGGGGGTACTGGAACCATGTACCAAGAGACCCAGTACTTC. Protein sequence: CASSPRGGTGTMYQETQYF.

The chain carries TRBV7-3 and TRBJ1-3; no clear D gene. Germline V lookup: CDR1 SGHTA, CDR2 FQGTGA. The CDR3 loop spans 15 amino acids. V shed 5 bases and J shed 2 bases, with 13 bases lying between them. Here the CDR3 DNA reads TGTGCCAGCAGCCTTGGGCCGAATGCTGGAAACACCATATATTTT. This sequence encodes CASSLGPNAGNTIYF.

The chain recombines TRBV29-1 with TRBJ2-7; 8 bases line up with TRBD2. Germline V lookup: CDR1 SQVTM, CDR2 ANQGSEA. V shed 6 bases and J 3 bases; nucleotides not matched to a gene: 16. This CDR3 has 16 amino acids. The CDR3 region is CSVAGALAGQGYEQYF. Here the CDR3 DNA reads TGCAGCGTGGCAGGGGCGCTAGCGGGTCAGGGCTACGAGCAGTACTTC.

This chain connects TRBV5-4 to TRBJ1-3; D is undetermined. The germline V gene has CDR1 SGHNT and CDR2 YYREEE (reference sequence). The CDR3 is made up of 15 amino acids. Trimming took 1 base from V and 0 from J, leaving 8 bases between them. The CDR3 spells CASSLTGSSGNTIYF. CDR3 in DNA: TGTGCCAGCAGCTTGACTGGGTCCTCTGGAAACACCATATATTTT.

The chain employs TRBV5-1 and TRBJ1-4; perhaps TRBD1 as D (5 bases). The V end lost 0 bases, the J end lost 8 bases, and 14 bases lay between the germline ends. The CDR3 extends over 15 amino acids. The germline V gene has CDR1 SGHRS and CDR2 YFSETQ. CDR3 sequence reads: CASSLGGRKGEKLFF. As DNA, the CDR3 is TGCGCCAGCAGCTTGGGAGGGCGAAAGGGGGAAAAACTGTTTTTT.

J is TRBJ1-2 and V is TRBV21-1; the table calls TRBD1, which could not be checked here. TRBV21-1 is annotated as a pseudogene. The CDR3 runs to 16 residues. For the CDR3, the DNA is TGTGCCAGCAGCAAAGGAAAGGACAGGGAGAGAGATGGCTACACCTTC. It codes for CASSKGKDRERDGYTF.

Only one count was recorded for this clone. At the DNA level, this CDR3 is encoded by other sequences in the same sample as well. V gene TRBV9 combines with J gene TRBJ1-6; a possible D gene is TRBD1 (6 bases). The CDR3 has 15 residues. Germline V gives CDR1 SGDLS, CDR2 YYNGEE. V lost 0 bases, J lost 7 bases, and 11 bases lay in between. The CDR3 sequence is CASSVEGGYNSPLHF. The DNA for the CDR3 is TGTGCCAGCAGCGTAGAGGGGGGATACAATTCACCCCTCCACTTT.

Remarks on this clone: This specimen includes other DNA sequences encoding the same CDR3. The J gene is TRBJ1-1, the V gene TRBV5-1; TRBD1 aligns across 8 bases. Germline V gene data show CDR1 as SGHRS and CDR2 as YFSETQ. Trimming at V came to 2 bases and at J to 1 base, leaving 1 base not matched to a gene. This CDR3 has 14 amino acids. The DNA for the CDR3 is TGCGCCAGCAGCTTAGGGACAGGGAACACTGAAGCTTTCTTT. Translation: CASSLGTGNTEAFF.

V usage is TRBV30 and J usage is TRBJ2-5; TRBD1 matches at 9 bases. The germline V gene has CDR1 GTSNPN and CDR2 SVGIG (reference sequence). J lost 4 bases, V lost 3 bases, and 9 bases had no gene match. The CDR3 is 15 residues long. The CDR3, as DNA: TGTGCCTGGAGGGCCGGACAGGGGAGGACAGAGACCCAGTACTTC. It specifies CAWRAGQGRTETQYF.

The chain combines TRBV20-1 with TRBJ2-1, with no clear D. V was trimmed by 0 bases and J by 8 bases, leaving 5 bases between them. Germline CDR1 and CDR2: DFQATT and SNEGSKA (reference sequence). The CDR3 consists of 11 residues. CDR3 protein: CSARDIHEQFF. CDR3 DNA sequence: TGCAGTGCTAGAGATATTCATGAGCAGTTCTTC.

The CDR3 bases are TGTGCCAGCACCATACAGGGTAACGAGCAGTACTTC. Protein: CASTIQGNEQYF. The rearrangement uses TRBV28 and TRBJ2-7, with D possibly matching TRBD1 (6 bases). Trimming removed 7 bases at V and 5 bases at J, with 12 bases between. CDR3 size: 12 residues. Germline V lookup: CDR1 MDHEN, CDR2 SYDVKM.

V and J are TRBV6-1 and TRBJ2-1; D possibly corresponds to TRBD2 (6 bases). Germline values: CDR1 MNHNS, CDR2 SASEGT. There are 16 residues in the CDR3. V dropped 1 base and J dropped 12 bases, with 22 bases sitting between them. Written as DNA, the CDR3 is TGTGCCAGCAGTGAAGGCACAGCGGGCCGTGGACGAGGGCAGTTCTTC. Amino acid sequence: CASSEGTAGRGRGQFF.

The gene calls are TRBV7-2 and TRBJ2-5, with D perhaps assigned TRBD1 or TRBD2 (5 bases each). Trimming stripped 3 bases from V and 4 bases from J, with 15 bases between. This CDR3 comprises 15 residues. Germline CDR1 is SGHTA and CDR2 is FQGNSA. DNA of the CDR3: TGTGCCAGCAGCTTCGGGGCCGGACCCGGAGAGACCCAGTACTTC. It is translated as CASSFGAGPGETQYF. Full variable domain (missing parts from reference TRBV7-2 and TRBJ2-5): GAGVSQSPSNKVTEKGKDVELRCDPISGHTALYWYRQSLGQGLEFLIYFQGNSAPDKSGLPSDRFSAERTGGSVSTLTIQRTQQEDSAVYLCASSFGAGPGETQYFGPGTRLLVL.